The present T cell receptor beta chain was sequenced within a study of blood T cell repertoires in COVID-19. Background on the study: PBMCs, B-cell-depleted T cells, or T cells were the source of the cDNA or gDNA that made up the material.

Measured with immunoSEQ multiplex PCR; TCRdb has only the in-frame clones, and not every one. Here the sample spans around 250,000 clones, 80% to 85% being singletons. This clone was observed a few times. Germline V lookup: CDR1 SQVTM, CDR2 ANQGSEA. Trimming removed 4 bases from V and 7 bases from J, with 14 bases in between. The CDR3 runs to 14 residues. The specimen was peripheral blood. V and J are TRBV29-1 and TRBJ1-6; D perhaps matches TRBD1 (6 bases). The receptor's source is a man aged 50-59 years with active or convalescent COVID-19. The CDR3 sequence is CSVAAGVFNSPLHF. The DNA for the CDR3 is TGCAGCGTTGCGGCAGGGGTCTTCAATTCACCCCTCCACTTT. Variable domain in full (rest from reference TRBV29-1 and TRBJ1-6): SAVISQKPSRDICQRGTSLTIQCQVDSQVTMMFWYRQQPGQSLTLIATANQGSEATYESGFVIDKFPISRPNLTFSTLTVSNMSPEDSSIYLCSVAAGVFNSPLHFGNGTRLTVT.